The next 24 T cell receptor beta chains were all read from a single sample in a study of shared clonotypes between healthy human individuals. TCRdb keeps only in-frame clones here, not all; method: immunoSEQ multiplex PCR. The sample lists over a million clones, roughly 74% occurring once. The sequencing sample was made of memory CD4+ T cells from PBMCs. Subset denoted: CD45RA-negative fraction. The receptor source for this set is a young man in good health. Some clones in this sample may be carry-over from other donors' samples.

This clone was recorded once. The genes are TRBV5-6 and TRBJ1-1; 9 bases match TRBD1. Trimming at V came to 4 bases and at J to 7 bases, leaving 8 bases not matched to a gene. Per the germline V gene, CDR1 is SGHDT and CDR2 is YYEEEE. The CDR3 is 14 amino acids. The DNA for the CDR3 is TGTGCCAGCAGCGGAGCGGGACAGGGCGGTGAAGCTTTCTTT. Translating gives CASSGAGQGGEAFF.

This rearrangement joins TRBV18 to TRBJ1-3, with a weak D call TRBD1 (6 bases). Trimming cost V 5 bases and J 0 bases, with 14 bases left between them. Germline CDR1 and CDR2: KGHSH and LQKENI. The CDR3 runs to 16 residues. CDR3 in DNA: TGTGCCAGCTCATGGGCGACAGGATCCTCTGGAAACACCATATATTTT. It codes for CASSWATGSSGNTIYF.

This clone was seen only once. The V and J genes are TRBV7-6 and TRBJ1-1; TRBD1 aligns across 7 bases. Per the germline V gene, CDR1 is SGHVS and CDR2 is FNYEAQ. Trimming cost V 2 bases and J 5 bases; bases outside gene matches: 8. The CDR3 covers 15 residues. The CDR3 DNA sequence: TGTGCCAGCAGCTTATGGGCACAGGGGAGGACTGAAGCTTTCTTT. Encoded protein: CASSLWAQGRTEAFF.

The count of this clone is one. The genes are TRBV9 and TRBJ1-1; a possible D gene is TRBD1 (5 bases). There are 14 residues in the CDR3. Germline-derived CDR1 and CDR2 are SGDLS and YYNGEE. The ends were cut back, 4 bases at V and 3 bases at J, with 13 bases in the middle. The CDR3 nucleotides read TGTGCCAGCAGCACGCTGACAGAGTACACTGAAGCTTTCTTT. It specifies CASSTLTEYTEAFF.

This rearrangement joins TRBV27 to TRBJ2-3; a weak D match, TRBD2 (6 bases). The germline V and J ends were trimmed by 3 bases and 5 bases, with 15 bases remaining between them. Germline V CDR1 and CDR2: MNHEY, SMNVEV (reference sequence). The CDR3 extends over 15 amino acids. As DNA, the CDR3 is TGTGCCAGCAGTTTTTTGGAAACGGAGGGAGATACGCAGTATTTT. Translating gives CASSFLETEGDTQYF.

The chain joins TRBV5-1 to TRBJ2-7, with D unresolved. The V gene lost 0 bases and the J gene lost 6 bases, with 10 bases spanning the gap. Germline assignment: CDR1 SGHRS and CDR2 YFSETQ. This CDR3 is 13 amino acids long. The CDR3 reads CASSLGFKGEQYF. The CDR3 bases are TGCGCCAGCAGCTTGGGGTTTAAGGGCGAGCAGTACTTC.

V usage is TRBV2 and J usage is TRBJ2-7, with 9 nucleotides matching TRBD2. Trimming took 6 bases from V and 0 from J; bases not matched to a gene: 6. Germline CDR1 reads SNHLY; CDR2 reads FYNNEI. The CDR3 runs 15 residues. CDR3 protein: CASRGPTSGSYEQYF. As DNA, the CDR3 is TGTGCCAGCAGGGGACCGACTAGCGGCTCCTACGAGCAGTACTTC. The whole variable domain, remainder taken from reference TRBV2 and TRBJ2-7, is EPEVTQTPSHQVTQMGQEVILRCVPISNHLYFYWYRQILGQKVEFLVSFYNNEISEKSEIFDDQFSVERPDGSNFTLKIRSTKLEDSAMYFCASRGPTSGSYEQYFGPGTRLTVT.

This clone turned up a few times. As DNA, the CDR3 is TGTGCCAGCAGCTTAGCGCAGGGGGCCGGCACAGATACGCAGTATTTT. Protein: CASSLAQGAGTDTQYF. The J gene is TRBJ2-3, the V gene TRBV11-2; TRBD1 matches 8 bases. Germline assignment: CDR1 SGHAT and CDR2 FQNNGV. The CDR3 is made up of 16 amino acids. V gave up 1 base and J gave up 1 base; unmatched junction bases: 4.

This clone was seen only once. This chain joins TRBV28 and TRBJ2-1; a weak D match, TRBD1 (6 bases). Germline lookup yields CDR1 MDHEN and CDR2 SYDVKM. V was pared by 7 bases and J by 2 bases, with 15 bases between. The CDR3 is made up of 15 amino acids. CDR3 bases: TGTGCCAGCACCAAGGGGGACGCGGCCTACAATGAGCAGTTCTTC. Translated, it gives CASTKGDAAYNEQFF.

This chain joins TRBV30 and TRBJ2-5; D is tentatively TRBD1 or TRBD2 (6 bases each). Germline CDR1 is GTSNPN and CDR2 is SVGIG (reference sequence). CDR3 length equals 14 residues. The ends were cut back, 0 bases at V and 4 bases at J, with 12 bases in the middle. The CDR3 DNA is TGTGCCTGGAGTGTATGGGGGGCCCCAGAGACCCAGTACTTC. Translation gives CAWSVWGAPETQYF.

This chain's CDR3 is CASSILAGGGQETQYF. The CDR3 coding sequence is TGTGCCAGTAGTATTCTAGCGGGAGGGGGGCAAGAGACCCAGTACTTC. This chain joins TRBV19 and TRBJ2-5, with TRBD2 identical over 12 bases. Trimming took 3 bases from V and 2 from J; bases not matched to a gene: 4. The germline V gene encodes CDR1 LNHDA and CDR2 SQIVND (reference sequence). The CDR3 is 16 residues long.

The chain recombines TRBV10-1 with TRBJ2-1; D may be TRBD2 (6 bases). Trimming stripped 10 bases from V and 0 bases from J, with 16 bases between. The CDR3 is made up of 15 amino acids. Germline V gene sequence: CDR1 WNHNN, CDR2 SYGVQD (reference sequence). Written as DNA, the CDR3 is TGCGCCACCTCCCCTGCGGGAAGCTCCTACAATGAGCAGTTCTTC. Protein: CATSPAGSSYNEQFF.

Written as DNA, the CDR3 is TGTGCCAGCAGTGTGAGGCTTACGGAGCAGTACTTC. It encodes CASSVRLTEQYF. The chain joins TRBV2 to TRBJ2-7; D not resolved. The CDR3 contains 12 residues. Trimming cost V 4 bases and J 7 bases, with 11 bases left between them. Germline CDR1 SNHLY, CDR2 FYNNEI.

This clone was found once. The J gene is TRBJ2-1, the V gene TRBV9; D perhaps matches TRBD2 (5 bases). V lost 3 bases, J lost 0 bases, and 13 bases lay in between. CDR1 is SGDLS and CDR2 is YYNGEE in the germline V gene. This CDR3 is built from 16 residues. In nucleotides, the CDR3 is TGTGCCAGCAGCGGGAGCGGTAGAAACTCCTACAATGAGCAGTTCTTC. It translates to CASSGSGRNSYNEQFF.

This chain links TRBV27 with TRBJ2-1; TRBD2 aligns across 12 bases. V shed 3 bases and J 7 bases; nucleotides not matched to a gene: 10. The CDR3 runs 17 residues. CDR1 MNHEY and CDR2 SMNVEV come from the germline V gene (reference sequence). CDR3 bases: TGTGCCAGCAGTTTCCTGACTAGCGGGAGAGGGGAAAATGAGCAGTTCTTC. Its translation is CASSFLTSGRGENEQFF.

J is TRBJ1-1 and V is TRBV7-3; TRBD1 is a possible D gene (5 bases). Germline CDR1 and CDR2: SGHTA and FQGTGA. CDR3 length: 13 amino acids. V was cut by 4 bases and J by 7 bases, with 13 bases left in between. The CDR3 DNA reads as TGTGCCAGCAGCTCGGGAGGACACCTTGAAGCTTTCTTT. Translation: CASSSGGHLEAFF.

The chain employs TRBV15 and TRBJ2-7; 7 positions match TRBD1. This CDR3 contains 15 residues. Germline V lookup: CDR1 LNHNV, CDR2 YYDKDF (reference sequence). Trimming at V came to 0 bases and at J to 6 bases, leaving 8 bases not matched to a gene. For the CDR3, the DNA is TGTGCCACCAGCAGAGATCAGCACAGGGGCTCCGAGCAGTACTTC. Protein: CATSRDQHRGSEQYF.

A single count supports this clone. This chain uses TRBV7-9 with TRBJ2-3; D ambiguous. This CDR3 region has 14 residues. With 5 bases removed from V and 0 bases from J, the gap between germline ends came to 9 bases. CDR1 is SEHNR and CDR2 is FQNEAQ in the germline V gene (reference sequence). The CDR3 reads CASSVGSSTDTQYF. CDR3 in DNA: TGTGCCAGCAGCGTCGGTTCTAGCACAGATACGCAGTATTTT. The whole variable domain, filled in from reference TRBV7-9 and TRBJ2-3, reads DTGVSQNPRHKITKRGQNVTFRCDPISEHNRLYWYRQTLGQGPEFLTYFQNEAQLEKSRLLSDRFSAERPKGSFSTLEIQRTEQGDSAMYLCASSVGSSTDTQYFGPGTRLTVL.

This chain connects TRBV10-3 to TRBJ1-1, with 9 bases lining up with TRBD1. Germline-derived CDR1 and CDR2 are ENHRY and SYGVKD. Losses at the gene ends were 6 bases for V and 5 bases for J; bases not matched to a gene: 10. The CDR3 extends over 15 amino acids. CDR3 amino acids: CAISLGTGSGTEAFF. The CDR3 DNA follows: TGTGCCATCAGCCTCGGGACAGGGTCTGGGACTGAAGCTTTCTTT.

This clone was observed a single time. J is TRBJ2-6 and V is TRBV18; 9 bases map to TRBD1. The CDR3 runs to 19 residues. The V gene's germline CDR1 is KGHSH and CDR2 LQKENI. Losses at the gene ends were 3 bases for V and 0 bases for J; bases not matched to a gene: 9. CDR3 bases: TGTGCCAGCTCACCCGTACAGGGGGCCCTCTTCTCTGGGGCCAACGTCCTGACTTTC. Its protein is CASSPVQGALFSGANVLTF. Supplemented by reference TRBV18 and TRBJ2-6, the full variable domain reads NAGVMQNPRHLVRRRGQEARLRCSPMKGHSHVYWYRQLPEEGLKFMVYLQKENIIDESGMPKERFSAEFPKEGPSILRIQQVVRGDSAAYFCASSPVQGALFSGANVLTFGAGSRLTVL.

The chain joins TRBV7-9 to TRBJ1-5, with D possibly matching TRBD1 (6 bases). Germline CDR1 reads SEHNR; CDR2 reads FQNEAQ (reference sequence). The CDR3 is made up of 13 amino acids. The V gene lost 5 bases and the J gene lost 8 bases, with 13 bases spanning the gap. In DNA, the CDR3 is TGTGCCAGCAGCCGAGGGGGGCTGGAGCCCCAGCATTTT. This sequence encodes CASSRGGLEPQHF.

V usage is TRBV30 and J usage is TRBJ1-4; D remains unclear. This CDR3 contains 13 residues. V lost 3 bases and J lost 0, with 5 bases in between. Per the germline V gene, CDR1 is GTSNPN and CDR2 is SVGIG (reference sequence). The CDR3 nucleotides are TGTGCCTGGAGAAGAACAACTAATGAAAAACTGTTTTTT. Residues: CAWRRTTNEKLFF.

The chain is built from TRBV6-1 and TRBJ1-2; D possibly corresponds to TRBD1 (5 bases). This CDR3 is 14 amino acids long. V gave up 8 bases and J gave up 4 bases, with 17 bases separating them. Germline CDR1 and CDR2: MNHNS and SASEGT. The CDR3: CASSLSGGGYGYTF. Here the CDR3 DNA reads TGTGCCAGCTCCCTTTCGGGGGGGGGCTATGGCTACACCTTC.

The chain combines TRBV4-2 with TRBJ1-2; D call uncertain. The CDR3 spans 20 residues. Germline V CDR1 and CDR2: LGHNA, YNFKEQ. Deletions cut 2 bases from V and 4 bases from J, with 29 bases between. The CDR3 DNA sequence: TGTGCCAGCAGCCAACAAACTATAGGACGGCTCGACACTACCTTCTATGGCTACACCTTC. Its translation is CASSQQTIGRLDTTFYGYTF.